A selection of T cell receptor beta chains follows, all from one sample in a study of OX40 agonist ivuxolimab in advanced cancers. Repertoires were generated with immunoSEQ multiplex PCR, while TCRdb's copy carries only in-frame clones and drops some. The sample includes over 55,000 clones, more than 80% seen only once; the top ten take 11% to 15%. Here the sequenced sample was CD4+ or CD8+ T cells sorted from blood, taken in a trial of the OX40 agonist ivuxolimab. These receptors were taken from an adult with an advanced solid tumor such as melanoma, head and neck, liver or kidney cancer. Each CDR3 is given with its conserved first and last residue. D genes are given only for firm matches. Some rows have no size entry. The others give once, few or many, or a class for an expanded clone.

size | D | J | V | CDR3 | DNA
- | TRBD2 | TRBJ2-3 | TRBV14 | CASSQAGGRAIWGADTQYF | TGTGCCAGCAGCCAAGCTGGAGGGAGGGCCATTTGGGGAGCAGATACGCAGTATTTT
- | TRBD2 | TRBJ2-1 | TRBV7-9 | CASSSGTSGRNEQFF | TGTGCCAGCAGCTCCGGGACTAGCGGGAGAAATGAGCAGTTCTTC
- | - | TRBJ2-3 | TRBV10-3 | CAIRERLPTDTQYF | TGTGCCATCAGGGAGAGATTACCCACAGATACGCAGTATTTT
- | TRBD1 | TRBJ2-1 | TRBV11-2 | CASSLAMGQNNEQFF | TGTGCCAGCAGCTTAGCCATGGGACAGAACAATGAGCAGTTCTTC
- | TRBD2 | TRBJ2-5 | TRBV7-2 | CASSFGLAGETQYF | TGTGCCAGCAGCTTTGGACTAGCGGGGGAGACCCAGTACTTC
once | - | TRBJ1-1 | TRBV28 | CAGSMTGNEAFF | TGTGCCGGCAGCATGACAGGTAATGAAGCTTTCTTT
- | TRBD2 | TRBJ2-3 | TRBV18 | CASSPLGGPTDTQYF | TGTGCCAGCTCACCCTTGGGAGGGCCCACAGATACGCAGTATTTT
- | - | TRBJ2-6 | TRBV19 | CASSIPSHSGANVLTF | TGTGCCAGTAGTATACCCTCCCACTCTGGGGCCAACGTCCTGACTTTC
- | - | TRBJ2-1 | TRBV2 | CASSGVRGNEQFF | TGTGCCAGCAGTGGGGTAAGGGGCAATGAGCAGTTCTTC
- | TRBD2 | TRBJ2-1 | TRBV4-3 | CASSQEGAGGRYNEQFF | TGCGCCAGCAGCCAAGAGGGGGCGGGAGGACGGTACAATGAGCAGTTCTTC
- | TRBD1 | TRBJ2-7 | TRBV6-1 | CAKAGTGSYEQYF | TGTGCCAAAGCCGGGACAGGGTCCTACGAGCAGTACTTC
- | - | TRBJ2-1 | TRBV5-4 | CASSLSPGSSYNEQFF | TGTGCCAGCAGCTTGTCCCCGGGGAGCTCCTACAATGAGCAGTTCTTC
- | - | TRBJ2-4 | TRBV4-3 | CASSQDYGDDIQYF | TGCGCCAGCAGCCAAGATTACGGGGATGACATTCAGTACTTC
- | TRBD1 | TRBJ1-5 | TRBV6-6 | CASSSGQGKMNQPQHF | TGTGCCAGCAGTTCAGGACAGGGTAAAATGAATCAGCCCCAGCATTTT
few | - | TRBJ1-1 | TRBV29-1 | CSAGEAINTEAFF | TGCAGCGCAGGGGAAGCGATAAACACTGAAGCTTTCTTT
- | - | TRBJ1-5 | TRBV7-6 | CASSLAGGAGQPQHF | TGTGCCAGCAGCTTAGCGGGGGGGGCAGGCCAGCCCCAGCATTTT